Described below is a single T cell receptor beta chain sequence and its context. At one of its ends the junction is not consistent with the germline gene, which may arise from a read error. These data originate in a study of blood T cells in healthy people across ages. The use of a sample-barcoded 5' primer and a J-beta primer mix characterized a second PCR of about 6 to 12 cycles. TCRdb reanalysed the 5' RACE reads using MiXCR and keeps one entry per CDR3 protein. The sample records 890,000 or so distinct CDR3 sequences, approximately 59% being singletons. The CDR3 loop spans 18 amino acids. Per germline, CDR1 LGHDT and CDR2 YNNKEL (reference sequence).

The TCR originated in a young man in good health. This chain uses TRBV3-1 with TRBJ2-3; 9 bases agree with TRBD2. The sequencing input was blood. CDR3 protein: CACSQGGTSGRADYTQYF. The DNA for the CDR3 is TGTGCCTGCAGCCAAGGGGGTACTAGCGGGCGAGCTGATTATACGCAGTATTTT.